These 17 T cell receptor beta chains were all obtained from the same sample, sequenced in a study of T cells after yellow fever vaccination (dated by TCRdb to 2018 to 2020). Libraries were made using 5' RACE. TCRdb lists the instrument as Illumina NovaSeq 6000. The public sequencing data were trimmed at Q25 with fastp and processed into clonotypes with MiXCR by TCRdb, which kept only in-frame beta chains. Duplicate CDR3 protein sequences are folded into a single record with the most common DNA and genes. Across this sample there are some 300,000 distinct CDR3 sequences, with around 4% seen only once. Together, the top ten hold 20% to 30% of the sample. Reading the label with the study, this specimen's treatment or condition is: live attenuated yellow fever vaccine strain. The material was PBMCs, obtained on the day of the yellow fever booster vaccination. Receptor source: a man between 18 and 29 years old who received the YFV17D yellow fever vaccine.

J is TRBJ1-1 and V is TRBV5-1, with TRBD1 as a possible D gene (5 bases). Trimming cost V 0 bases and J 11 bases, with 20 bases left between them. Germline CDR1 SGHRS, CDR2 YFSETQ. CDR3 length: 15 amino acids. The DNA for the CDR3 is TGCGCCAGCAGCTTGGAATCCCACGGAGGGACGGTTGCTTTCTTT. This encodes CASSLESHGGTVAFF.

This clonotype was recorded at least ten times. The V gene is TRBV5-5, the J gene TRBJ1-6; 9 bases match TRBD1. Per germline, CDR1 SGHKS and CDR2 YYEKEE (reference sequence). CDR3 length equals 16 residues. Germline trimming cut 1 base from V and 9 bases from J; bases unmatched to any gene: 8. The CDR3 DNA is TGTGCCAGCAGCTTGTGGTGGGACAGGGAAACTTCACCCCTCCACTTT. Protein sequence: CASSLWWDRETSPLHF.

This clonotype came up a few times. This chain uses TRBV3-1 with TRBJ1-6, with 8 positions matching TRBD1. CDR3 length: 16 residues. Germline-derived CDR1 and CDR2 are LGHDT and YNNKEL (reference sequence). With 4 bases clipped from V and 5 bases from J, the junction kept 7 bases outside the gene matches. The CDR3 loop is CASSRTGMGDNSPLHF. DNA of the CDR3: TGTGCCAGCAGCCGGACAGGGATGGGGGATAATTCACCCCTCCACTTT.

This rearrangement joins TRBV6-6 to TRBJ2-1; 9 bases align to TRBD1. Losses at the gene ends were 6 bases for V and 0 bases for J; bases not matched to a gene: 3. The CDR3 extends over 15 amino acids. Looked up from germline, CDR1 is MNHNY and CDR2 is SVGAGI (reference sequence). The CDR3 protein is CASRWGQGSYNEQFF. The CDR3 region has the DNA TGTGCCAGCAGATGGGGACAGGGCTCCTACAATGAGCAGTTCTTC.

This clonotype has ten or more counts. The J gene is TRBJ2-4, the V gene TRBV20-1, with a possible D match to TRBD1 (6 bases). V was shortened by 4 bases and J by 2 bases, with 9 bases between the two germline ends. The CDR3 contains 13 residues. Germline V gene lookup returns CDR1 DFQATT and CDR2 SNEGSKA (reference sequence). CDR3 nucleotide sequence: TGCAGTGCTACGGGGACATCCAAAAACATTCAGTACTTC. It specifies CSATGTSKNIQYF.

This clonotype was picked up a small number of times. The chain uses TRBV20-1 and TRBJ2-3; 10 bases fit TRBD2. The CDR3 contains 18 residues. CDR1 is DFQATT and CDR2 is SNEGSKA in the germline V gene (reference sequence). The junction had 13 bases not matched to a gene; V was cut back by 2 bases and J by 2 bases. CDR3 residues: CSARRPSGGRRNTDTQYF. CDR3 DNA: TGCAGTGCTAGACGTCCTAGCGGGGGCCGACGAAACACAGATACGCAGTATTTT.

This clonotype has a count of ten or more. This sequence joins TRBV20-1 and TRBJ1-1, with no clear D. V lost 8 bases and J 4 bases, leaving 11 bases between the germline ends. Germline CDR1 reads DFQATT; CDR2 reads SNEGSKA (reference sequence). The CDR3 spans 11 residues. CDR3 coding DNA: TGCAGTACCCATGATATCACTGAAGCTTTCTTT. Residues: CSTHDITEAFF.

This clonotype was seen ten or more times. The rearrangement links TRBV7-2 to TRBJ2-5; tentatively, D is TRBD1 (5 bases). This CDR3 contains 13 residues. Per germline, CDR1 SGHTA and CDR2 FQGNSA. Trimming shortened V by 4 bases and J by 5 bases, and 11 bases separated the two germline ends. DNA of the CDR3: TGTGCCAGCAGCTGGGGCCTTCGGGAGACCCAGTACTTC. Translated: CASSWGLRETQYF. The full variable domain, completed using reference TRBV7-2 and TRBJ2-5, is GAGVSQSPSNKVTEKGKDVELRCDPISGHTALYWYRQSLGQGLEFLIYFQGNSAPDKSGLPSDRFSAERTGGSVSTLTIQRTQQEDSAVYLCASSWGLRETQYFGPGTRLLVL.

The table lists this clonotype with a few counts. The chain has TRBV5-1 and TRBJ1-1; a possible D gene is TRBD1 (6 bases). The germline gives CDR1 SGHRS, CDR2 YFSETQ. The CDR3 contains 13 residues. The ends were cut back, 0 bases at V and 7 bases at J, with 10 bases in the middle. The CDR3 bases are TGCGCCAGCAGCTTGGCACAGGGAGGTGAAGCTTTCTTT. This translates into CASSLAQGGEAFF.

This clonotype showed up just a few times. V usage is TRBV5-4 and J usage is TRBJ2-7, with 8 bases that match TRBD1. V shed 4 bases, J shed 5 bases, and the junction held 2 bases outside the gene matches. The CDR3 is 12 residues long. Germline assignment: CDR1 SGHNT and CDR2 YYREEE (reference sequence). The CDR3 DNA reads TGTGCCAGCAGCCGACAGGGGAACGAGCAGTACGTC. Its protein product is CASSRQGNEQYV.

At least ten counts were recorded for this clonotype. This chain joins TRBV4-3 and TRBJ2-7, with 8 bases fitting TRBD2. Per the germline V gene, CDR1 is LGHNA and CDR2 is YSLEER. V trimming: 1 base; J trimming: 3 bases; junction bases outside the gene matches: 2. The CDR3 is 14 residues long. CDR3 DNA sequence: TGCGCCAGCAGCCAAGGTCGGGGGGGCTACGAGCAGTACTTC. Translating it yields CASSQGRGGYEQYF.

There are many counts of this clonotype. The rearrangement links TRBV7-9 to TRBJ2-3, with a possible D match to TRBD2 (5 bases). V lost 3 bases and J lost 2, with 15 bases in between. Germline-derived CDR1 and CDR2 are SEHNR and FQNEAQ (reference sequence). The CDR3 is 16 amino acids. The CDR3 loop reads CASSFGGQLNTDTQYF. DNA of the CDR3: TGTGCCAGCAGCTTCGGCGGGCAGTTGAACACAGATACGCAGTATTTT.

The table lists this clonotype with many counts. This rearrangement joins TRBV7-9 to TRBJ2-2; D is uncertain. The CDR3 length is 16 residues. Germline V lookup: CDR1 SEHNR, CDR2 FQNEAQ (reference sequence). Trimming cost V 4 bases and J 1 base, with 13 bases left between them. CDR3 DNA: TGTGCCAGCAGCTCGATAGTTTTATTGAACACCGGGGAGCTGTTTTTT. Amino acids: CASSSIVLLNTGELFF. The full variable domain, with the rest looked up from reference TRBV7-9 and TRBJ2-2, is DTGVSQNPRHKITKRGQNVTFRCDPISEHNRLYWYRQTLGQGPEFLTYFQNEAQLEKSRLLSDRFSAERPKGSFSTLEIQRTEQGDSAMYLCASSSIVLLNTGELFFGEGSRLTVL.

This clonotype was seen ten or more times. The chain employs TRBV18 and TRBJ2-2; the D is unclear. Trimming removed 0 bases at V and 6 bases at J, with 14 bases between. Germline CDR1 is KGHSH and CDR2 is LQKENI. The CDR3 spans 16 residues. This CDR3 reads CASSPPPGEDPGELFF. CDR3 coding DNA: TGTGCCAGCTCACCACCGCCGGGTGAGGACCCCGGGGAGCTGTTTTTT.

This sequence joins TRBV20-1 and TRBJ2-5; no firm D call. Trimming shortened V by 6 bases and J by 4 bases, and 18 bases separated the two germline ends. The CDR3 consists of 14 residues. The germline gives CDR1 DFQATT, CDR2 SNEGSKA (reference sequence). The chain's CDR3 is CSAPALGRRETQYF. The CDR3 DNA sequence: TGCAGTGCCCCGGCCCTGGGCCGGAGAGAGACCCAGTACTTC.

Ten or more counts support this clonotype. The chain combines TRBV20-1 with TRBJ2-3, with unresolved D. The germline V gene encodes CDR1 DFQATT and CDR2 SNEGSKA (reference sequence). This CDR3 is built from 12 residues. V gave up 4 bases and J gave up 1 base, with 6 bases separating them. The chain's CDR3 is CSAIGGTDTQYF. CDR3 in DNA: TGCAGTGCTATTGGTGGCACAGATACGCAGTATTTT.

This chain links TRBV18 with TRBJ2-1; 14 bases are a match to TRBD2. The trim removed 3 bases at V and 0 bases at J, leaving 10 bases unmatched. CDR3 length: 20 amino acids. Looked up from germline, CDR1 is KGHSH and CDR2 is LQKENI. The CDR3 loop reads CASSPRTSGLAGVSYNEQFF. The CDR3 coding sequence is TGTGCCAGCTCACCCCGAACCTCGGGACTAGCGGGGGTCTCCTACAATGAGCAGTTCTTC.